Presented here are 26 T cell receptor beta chains from one specimen sequenced in a study of control samples from healthy donors and cancer patients. The protocol was immunoSEQ multiplex PCR, while the TCRdb copy is restricted to in-frame clones and leaves out a portion. Of 120,000 or so clones listed, about 90% are singletons. The specimen was blood. All receptors derive from a man aged 18 to 29 in good health.

The rearrangement joins TRBV14 to TRBJ2-1, with unresolved D. V was pared by 0 bases and J by 4 bases, with 4 bases between. Germline CDR1 SGHDN, CDR2 FVKESK. This CDR3 spans 13 amino acids. CDR3 nucleotide sequence: TGTGCCAGCAGCCAAGAGATTTACAATGAGCAGTTCTTC. Protein sequence: CASSQEIYNEQFF.

V is TRBV9 and J is TRBJ2-7; perhaps TRBD1 as D (6 bases). The ends were cut back, 4 bases at V and 0 bases at J, with 14 bases in the middle. The length of the CDR3 is 15 residues. Germline V gives CDR1 SGDLS, CDR2 YYNGEE. CDR3 sequence reads: CASSPGAGSSYEQYF. CDR3 nucleotides: TGTGCCAGCAGCCCAGGGGCGGGCAGCTCCTACGAGCAGTACTTC.

V and J are TRBV5-1 and TRBJ1-1, with no clear D. Trimming removed 1 base from V and 4 bases from J, with 11 bases in between. CDR1 and CDR2 (germline): SGHRS, YFSETQ. The CDR3 is 14 residues long. DNA for the CDR3: TGCGCCAGCAGCTTGATGGAGGGTGGCACTGAAGCTTTCTTT. It is translated as CASSLMEGGTEAFF.

The rearrangement joins TRBV4-2 to TRBJ2-5; perhaps TRBD1 as D (7 bases). V was clipped by 4 bases and J by 5 bases, with 17 bases between them. CDR3 length: 15 amino acids. Germline CDR1 and CDR2: LGHNA and YNFKEQ. CDR3 loop: CASSREVDRVETQYF. CDR3 coding DNA: TGTGCCAGCAGCCGGGAGGTAGACAGGGTGGAGACCCAGTACTTC.

This chain uses TRBV18 with TRBJ2-1; 8 bases are shared with TRBD1. Germline loops: CDR1 KGHSH, CDR2 LQKENI. The V segment lost 6 bases and the J segment 4 bases; nucleotides outside the gene matches: 5. CDR3 length: 14 amino acids. The CDR3 DNA follows: TGTGCCAGCTCCCAGACAGGGGAATACAATGAGCAGTTCTTC. Residues: CASSQTGEYNEQFF.

The rearrangement links TRBV28 to TRBJ1-1, with D tentatively TRBD1 (6 bases). CDR3 length equals 13 residues. Between the trimmed V and J ends, which lost 4 bases and 10 bases, there was a span of 16 bases. Germline V lookup: CDR1 MDHEN, CDR2 SYDVKM. The DNA for the CDR3 is TGTGCCAGCAGTTCCCCCCCCACAGGGCGAGCTTTCTTT. The encoded protein is CASSSPPTGRAFF.

This chain uses TRBV19 with TRBJ1-2; D gene unclear. The CDR3 is made up of 11 amino acids. V shed 6 bases and J shed 4 bases, with 6 bases lying between them. The germline gives CDR1 LNHDA, CDR2 SQIVND (reference sequence). Written as DNA, the CDR3 is TGTGCCAGTAGGGTCGTCTATGGCTACACCTTC. This gives the protein CASRVVYGYTF.

This rearrangement joins TRBV18 to TRBJ1-1; possibly TRBD1 for D (6 bases). Between the trimmed V and J ends, which lost 1 base and 1 base, there was a span of 10 bases. CDR1 is KGHSH, CDR2 LQKENI, per germline. The CDR3 has 15 residues. The DNA of the CDR3 is TGTGCCAGCTCACCACTGAGACAGGAGAACACTGAAGCTTTCTTT. It encodes CASSPLRQENTEAFF.

This clone came up a few times. J is TRBJ1-3 and V is TRBV2; no clear D gene. V was trimmed by 3 bases and J by 0 bases, leaving 6 bases between them. Per germline, CDR1 SNHLY and CDR2 FYNNEI. The CDR3 is 14 residues long. Written as DNA, the CDR3 is TGTGCCAGCAGTGACTCCCGCTCTGGAAACACCATATATTTT. Protein: CASSDSRSGNTIYF. The full variable domain, completed using reference TRBV2 and TRBJ1-3, is EPEVTQTPSHQVTQMGQEVILRCVPISNHLYFYWYRQILGQKVEFLVSFYNNEISEKSEIFDDQFSVERPDGSNFTLKIRSTKLEDSAMYFCASSDSRSGNTIYFGEGSWLTVV.

This sequence joins TRBV11-2 and TRBJ2-1; a possible D gene is TRBD2 (5 bases). Trimming removed 2 bases from V and 3 bases from J, with 11 bases in between. The CDR3 has 15 amino acids. Germline V CDR1 and CDR2: SGHAT, FQNNGV. CDR3 in DNA: TGTGCCAGCAGCTTACGGGCAGGACTCTACAATGAGCAGTTCTTC. This codes for CASSLRAGLYNEQFF.

In its sample, this clone was seen once. V usage is TRBV28 and J usage is TRBJ2-7; D is unclear. This CDR3 comprises 12 residues. V lost 5 bases and J 6 bases, leaving 11 bases between the germline ends. Germline loops: CDR1 MDHEN, CDR2 SYDVKM. Here the CDR3 DNA reads TGTGCCAGCAGTCCTAAATTTGGCGAGCAGTACTTC. The encoded protein is CASSPKFGEQYF. The full variable domain, completed using reference TRBV28 and TRBJ2-7, is DVKVTQSSRYLVKRTGEKVFLECVQDMDHENMFWYRQDPGLGLRLIYFSYDVKMKEKGDIPEGYSVSREKKERFSLILESASTNQTSMYLCASSPKFGEQYFGPGTRLTVT.

J is TRBJ1-1 and V is TRBV4-1; maybe TRBD1 (5 bases). The CDR3 extends over 12 amino acids. With 0 bases removed from V and 11 bases from J, the gap between germline ends came to 10 bases. Germline V gives CDR1 MGHRA, CDR2 YSYEKL. The CDR3 loop reads CASSQDPKGAFF. The CDR3 DNA follows: TGCGCCAGCAGCCAAGATCCCAAGGGGGCTTTCTTT.

V gene TRBV7-9 combines with J gene TRBJ2-3; D is possibly TRBD2 (5 bases). Trimming took off 2 bases at V and 1 base at J, with 13 bases between the two ends. The CDR3 extends over 16 amino acids. In germline, CDR1 is SEHNR, CDR2 FQNEAQ (reference sequence). The CDR3 DNA sequence: TGTGCCAGCAGCTTATTAGGGAAGGGAGGCACAGATACGCAGTATTTT. This sequence encodes CASSLLGKGGTDTQYF.

The chain uses TRBV28 and TRBJ2-5; 14 bases are a match to TRBD2. Germline CDR1 reads MDHEN; CDR2 reads SYDVKM. V lost 5 bases, J lost 2 bases, and 7 bases stayed unmatched. CDR3 size: 17 residues. This chain's CDR3 is CASSSPRLAGGQETQYF. Here the CDR3 DNA reads TGTGCCAGCAGTAGCCCGAGACTAGCGGGAGGGCAAGAGACCCAGTACTTC.

This chain uses TRBV15 with TRBJ2-7; 7 bases match TRBD1. The CDR3 extends over 16 amino acids. From germline, CDR1 is LNHNV and CDR2 YYDKDF (reference sequence). The V gene end was trimmed by 5 bases and the J gene end by 0 bases; junction bases not matched to a gene: 10. The CDR3 is CATSPYRTGVSYEQYF. The CDR3 bases are TGTGCCACCAGCCCATACAGGACAGGTGTCTCCTACGAGCAGTACTTC.

The chain combines TRBV18 with TRBJ1-1; 7 nucleotides line up with TRBD1. The germline V gene encodes CDR1 KGHSH and CDR2 LQKENI. The CDR3 consists of 15 residues. The V segment lost 6 bases and the J segment 2 bases; nucleotides outside the gene matches: 9. The CDR3 bases are TGTGCCAGCTCGCACAACCCAGGGGGTAACACTGAAGCTTTCTTT. This gives the protein CASSHNPGGNTEAFF.

The V gene is TRBV3-1 (or the pseudogene TRBV3-2), the J gene TRBJ1-2; D gene ambiguous. Germline loops: CDR1 LGHDT, CDR2 YNNKEL (reference sequence). V dropped 5 bases and J dropped 4 bases, with 14 bases sitting between them. CDR3 length: 14 residues. CDR3 nucleotides: TGTGCCAGCAGCTCGACCCCGCAGTCCTATGGCTACACCTTC. This codes for CASSSTPQSYGYTF.

The V call is TRBV11-2, the J call TRBJ2-4; possibly TRBD2 for D (6 bases). CDR1 is SGHAT, CDR2 FQNNGV, per germline. The CDR3 loop spans 15 amino acids. Trimming removed 5 bases from V and 3 bases from J, with 14 bases in between. The CDR3 nucleotides read TGTGCCAGCAGCCGGCCCGGGGGAGACAAAAACATTCAGTACTTC. It translates to CASSRPGGDKNIQYF.

This chain uses TRBV5-1 with TRBJ2-3; the D gene is possibly TRBD2 (6 bases). The V and J ends lost 0 bases and 6 bases respectively, with 14 bases between them. The CDR3 spans 15 residues. CDR1 and CDR2 (germline): SGHRS, YFSETQ. The CDR3, as DNA: TGCGCCAGCAGCTTGGCCAGCGGAAGCGGGGATACGCAGTATTTT. Translating gives CASSLASGSGDTQYF.

V is TRBV2 and J is TRBJ2-7, with 12 bases that match TRBD2. The length of the CDR3 is 14 residues. V shed 7 bases, J shed 7 bases, and the junction held 8 bases outside the gene matches. The germline CDR1 and CDR2 sequences are SNHLY and FYNNEI. The CDR3 DNA sequence: TGTGCCAGCAAACGACTAGCGGGAGTGGGTGAGCAGTACTTC. Translation: CASKRLAGVGEQYF.

V usage is TRBV12-3 or TRBV12-4 and J usage is TRBJ1-1, with D hard to call. CDR3 length equals 12 residues. V shed 5 bases and J shed 5 bases, with 9 bases lying between them. The CDR3 here is CASSEFNTEAFF. CDR3 DNA sequence: TGTGCCAGCAGTGAATTTAATACTGAAGCTTTCTTT.

This chain joins TRBV2 and TRBJ1-1; TRBD1 might be the D (6 bases). The V end lost 4 bases, the J end lost 0 bases, and 9 bases lay between the germline ends. Germline V gene lookup returns CDR1 SNHLY and CDR2 FYNNEI. The CDR3 totals 14 residues. The CDR3 bases are TGTGCCAGCAGTGTTCAGGGGATGAACACTGAAGCTTTCTTT. Translation: CASSVQGMNTEAFF.

J is TRBJ1-3 and V is TRBV5-4, with TRBD1 matching over 7 bases. CDR3 length: 14 residues. Looked up from germline, CDR1 is SGHNT and CDR2 is YYREEE (reference sequence). Trimming at V came to 5 bases and at J to 10 bases, leaving 12 bases not matched to a gene. The CDR3 nucleotides read TGTGCCAGCAGACCCGGGACAGCCTTAGGGACCATATATTTT. This codes for CASRPGTALGTIYF.

Here the CDR3 DNA reads TGTGCCAGCAGTTCTCAGGACAGGGGGTTGGGGGGAAACACCATATATTTT. This sequence encodes CASSSQDRGLGGNTIYF. J is TRBJ1-3 and V is TRBV28; TRBD1 matches 10 bases. This CDR3 comprises 17 residues. CDR1 MDHEN and CDR2 SYDVKM come from the germline V gene. J lost 4 bases, V lost 4 bases, and 10 bases had no gene match.

The rearrangement uses TRBV4-2 and TRBJ2-1; 10 bases line up with TRBD2. Trimming took 0 bases from V and 9 from J; bases not matched to a gene: 11. This CDR3 is 17 amino acids long. In germline, CDR1 is LGHNA, CDR2 YNFKEQ. CDR3 sequence: CASSQDASGSFFSEQFF. In DNA form, the CDR3 reads TGTGCCAGCAGCCAAGATGCTAGCGGGAGTTTCTTTAGTGAGCAGTTCTTC.

The chain recombines TRBV10-3 with TRBJ2-7; 14 nucleotides line up with TRBD2. Germline V gene lookup returns CDR1 ENHRY and CDR2 SYGVKD. The trim removed 11 bases at V and 7 bases at J, leaving 22 bases unmatched. This CDR3 has 18 residues. The chain's CDR3 is CAVPGTGLAGGGGEEQYF. The CDR3 DNA follows: TGTGCCGTCCCGGGGACCGGACTAGCGGGAGGAGGGGGGGAAGAGCAGTACTTC.